The 13 T cell receptor beta chains listed next were all sequenced from one sample in a study of PD-L1 blockade in urothelial cancer. Stated time point: pretreatment peripheral blood. Data came from immunoSEQ multiplex PCR; TCRdb stores just in-frame clones and leaves some out. The sample lists around 45,000 clones, 75% to 85% seen once, with roughly 1.9% in the top ten. The sequencing used PBMCs, collected around atezolizumab (anti-PD-L1) treatment. Source of these receptors: a man over 45 with urothelial cancer.

This clone was picked up one time. The chain is built from TRBV5-1 and TRBJ1-2, with 10 nucleotides matching TRBD1. The germline CDR1 and CDR2 sequences are SGHRS and YFSETQ. Trimming removed 3 bases from V and 8 bases from J; junction bases left unmatched: 7. CDR3 length: 14 amino acids. The CDR3 loop is CASSSGTGVNGYTF. The CDR3 DNA follows: TGCGCCAGCAGCTCCGGGACAGGGGTCAACGGCTACACCTTC.

This clone showed up just a few times. The gene calls are TRBV7-2 and TRBJ1-1; no firm D call. Trimming took 1 base from V and 7 from J, leaving 16 bases between them. The CDR3 is 15 amino acids. Germline loops: CDR1 SGHTA, CDR2 FQGNSA. This chain's CDR3 is CASSLVGPREGEAFF. The CDR3, as DNA: TGTGCCAGCAGCTTAGTTGGCCCTCGGGAGGGTGAAGCTTTCTTT.

By frequency in the sample, this clone is medium-sized. V is TRBV28 and J is TRBJ1-3; no clear D gene. This CDR3 is 14 amino acids long. CDR1 and CDR2 from the germline V gene are MDHEN and SYDVKM. Trimming pared 7 bases from V and 2 bases from J, leaving 12 bases between. The CDR3 sequence is CASKIGETGNTIYF. CDR3 nucleotides: TGTGCCAGCAAAATTGGAGAGACTGGAAACACCATATATTTT.

The V and J genes are TRBV25-1 and TRBJ1-4, with TRBD1 matching over 12 bases. The germline V gene has CDR1 MGHDK and CDR2 SYGVNS. After removal of 7 bases from V and 2 bases from J, the junction contained 5 bases not matched to a gene. The CDR3 is 16 residues long. DNA for the CDR3: TGTGCCAGCAACGGGGGACAGGGGGCCACTAATGAAAAACTGTTTTTT. It specifies CASNGGQGATNEKLFF.

This sequence joins TRBV9 and TRBJ2-5, with 10 bases lining up with TRBD2. Trimming took 2 bases from V and 5 from J; bases not matched to a gene: 9. Germline V CDR1 and CDR2: SGDLS, YYNGEE. The length of the CDR3 is 16 residues. The CDR3 coding sequence is TGTGCCAGCAGCGTCCAGAGCGGGAGGGCCAGGGAGACCCAGTACTTC. Translating it yields CASSVQSGRARETQYF.

A remark on this clone: At one boundary the junction diverges from the germline segment, which might be a read error. The chain links TRBV20-1 to TRBJ2-2; no clear D. The CDR3 consists of 11 residues. Per germline, CDR1 DFQATT and CDR2 SNEGSKA (reference sequence). The CDR3 bases are TGCAGTGCTAGGAACATCGGGGAGCTGTTTTTT. Encoded protein: CSARNIGELFF.

This chain joins TRBV4-1 and TRBJ2-1; the D gene is possibly TRBD1 (5 bases). This CDR3 has 15 residues. CDR1 and CDR2 from the germline V gene are MGHRA and YSYEKL. V was pared by 4 bases and J by 3 bases, with 13 bases between. The CDR3 protein is CASSLGQGNYNEQFF. The CDR3 nucleotides are TGCGCCAGCAGCCTCGGGCAGGGCAACTACAATGAGCAGTTCTTC.

V and J are TRBV7-9 and TRBJ1-5; D remains ambiguous. There are 13 residues in the CDR3. The germline CDR1 and CDR2 sequences are SEHNR and FQNEAQ (reference sequence). V was clipped by 4 bases and J by 6 bases, with 10 bases between them. This CDR3 is CASSSAEVQPQHF. The CDR3 DNA reads as TGTGCCAGCAGCTCGGCGGAGGTTCAGCCCCAGCATTTT.

The rearrangement joins TRBV20-1 to TRBJ2-5; perhaps TRBD1 as D (5 bases). Trimming cost V 6 bases and J 9 bases, with 14 bases left between them. The germline gives CDR1 DFQATT, CDR2 SNEGSKA (reference sequence). This CDR3 spans 11 amino acids. The CDR3 protein is CSADHQGAQYF. In DNA form, the CDR3 reads TGCAGTGCAGACCATCAAGGGGCCCAGTACTTC.

CDR3 coding DNA: TGCGCCAGCAGCCACCGGGACATCCATGGGAATAGCAATCAGCCCCAGCATTTT. Translating it yields CASSHRDIHGNSNQPQHF. The V and J genes are TRBV4-1 and TRBJ1-5; a weak D match, TRBD1 (6 bases). The CDR3 extends over 18 amino acids. Germline assignment: CDR1 MGHRA and CDR2 YSYEKL. Trimming cost V 3 bases and J 0 bases, with 18 bases left between them.

In nucleotides, the CDR3 is TGTGCCAGCAGCTGGACTATGGGTAGCAATCAGCCCCAGCATTTT. Its protein is CASSWTMGSNQPQHF. This sequence joins TRBV6-1 and TRBJ1-5, with unresolved D. The ends were cut back, 6 bases at V and 0 bases at J, with 12 bases in the middle. This CDR3 contains 15 residues. Germline V gene sequence: CDR1 MNHNS, CDR2 SASEGT.

This rearrangement joins TRBV30 to TRBJ2-3, with D perhaps TRBD2 (6 bases). V dropped 2 bases and J dropped 4 bases, with 13 bases sitting between them. Per germline, CDR1 GTSNPN and CDR2 SVGIG (reference sequence). The CDR3 has 14 residues. The CDR3 nucleotides are TGTGCCTGGAGTCTTGGCGGGATCTCAGATACGCAGTATTTT. It is translated as CAWSLGGISDTQYF.

In the case of this clone: Sequence at one end of the junction differs from germline and may be a read error. The chain has TRBV7-7 and TRBJ1-6, with 7 nucleotides matching TRBD1. Germline V gene lookup returns CDR1 SSHAT and CDR2 FNYEAQ (reference sequence). CDR3 size: 14 residues. CDR3 residues: CASSLAGGNSPLHF. CDR3 coding DNA: TGTGCTAGCAGCTTAGCAGGGGGTAATTCACCCCTCCACTTT.